A single T cell receptor beta chain is shown here with its context. Amplification yielded TCR beta CDR3 regions, with RNA transcripts as the source. HTBI primers were employed in a first-round RT-PCR of the TCR CDR3. TCRdb itself ran the multiplex PCR reads through MiXCR, one entry per CDR3 protein. The table lists some 200,000 distinct CDR3 sequences, over 15% of them singletons. Trimming stripped 0 bases from V and 2 bases from J, with 12 bases between. The CDR3 sequence is 15 residues long. Per germline, CDR1 SGHTS and CDR2 YDEGEE. These data come from a study of T cells in Graves' hyperthyroidism and ophthalmopathy.

The genes are TRBV5-8 and TRBJ2-7; D is possibly TRBD1 (6 bases). This TCR came from a man aged 45-65 years with Graves' hyperthyroidism. Sequences were obtained from blood. Written as DNA, the CDR3 is TGTGCCAGCAGCTTGGAGATACAGGGACCCTACGAGCAGTACTTC. Translation gives CASSLEIQGPYEQYF.